A single sample is the source of the 3 T cell receptor beta chains below, sequenced in a study of T cell repertoires in cytomegalovirus infection. TCRdb passed the reads through MiXCR, listing each CDR3 protein once. The data show 90,000 to 120,000 distinct CDR3 sequences, over 40% seen once. These receptors' targets are unknown. The specimen comprised CD8+ T cells from cultured PBMCs, sampled from culture after CMV antigen stimulation. Every receptor here comes from a human donor in good health (CMV status not recorded). Some clones in this sample may be carry-over from other donors' samples.

The chain has TRBV11-3 and TRBJ1-5, with a possible D match to TRBD1 (5 bases). V was shortened by 1 base and J by 4 bases, with 11 bases between the two germline ends. From germline, CDR1 is SGHNT and CDR2 YENEEA. The CDR3 sequence is 15 residues long. The CDR3 nucleotides are TGTGCCAGCAGCTTAGCAACAGGTTGGAATCAGCCCCAGCATTTT. Its protein is CASSLATGWNQPQHF.

This rearrangement joins TRBV4-1 to TRBJ2-2; either TRBD1 or TRBD2 may supply D (5 bases each). V gave up 4 bases and J gave up 6 bases, with 15 bases separating them. CDR1 MGHRA and CDR2 YSYEKL come from the germline V gene. This CDR3 contains 15 residues. The DNA of the CDR3 is TGCGCCAGCAGCCCTGGGGACCAGCAGGCCGGGGAGCTGTTTTTT. Protein sequence: CASSPGDQQAGELFF.

This clonotype was picked up a small number of times. The rearrangement joins TRBV4-1 to TRBJ1-3, with D unclear. This CDR3 has 14 amino acids. CDR1 and CDR2 from the germline V gene are MGHRA and YSYEKL. V was clipped by 5 bases and J by 2 bases, with 10 bases between them. Here the CDR3 DNA reads TGCGCCAGCAGCAAGGAAGGGACTGGAAACACCATATATTTT. Protein: CASSKEGTGNTIYF.